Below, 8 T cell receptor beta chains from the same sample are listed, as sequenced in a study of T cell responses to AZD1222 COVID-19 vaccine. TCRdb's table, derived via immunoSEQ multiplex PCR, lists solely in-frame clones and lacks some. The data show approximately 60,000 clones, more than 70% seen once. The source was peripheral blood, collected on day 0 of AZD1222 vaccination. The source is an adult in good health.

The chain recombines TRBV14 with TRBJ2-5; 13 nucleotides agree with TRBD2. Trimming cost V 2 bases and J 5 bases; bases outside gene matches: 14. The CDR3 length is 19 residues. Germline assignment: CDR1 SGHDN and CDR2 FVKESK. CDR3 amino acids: CASSQRTGTSGTAGETQYF. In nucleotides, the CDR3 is TGTGCCAGCAGCCAAAGAACTGGGACTAGCGGGACAGCAGGGGAGACCCAGTACTTC.

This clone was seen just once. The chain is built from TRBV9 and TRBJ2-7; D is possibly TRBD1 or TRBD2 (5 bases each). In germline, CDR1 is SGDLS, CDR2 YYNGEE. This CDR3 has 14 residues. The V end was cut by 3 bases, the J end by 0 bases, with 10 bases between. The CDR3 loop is CASSAPGTSYEQYF. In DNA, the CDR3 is TGTGCCAGCAGCGCTCCGGGGACCTCCTACGAGCAGTACTTC.

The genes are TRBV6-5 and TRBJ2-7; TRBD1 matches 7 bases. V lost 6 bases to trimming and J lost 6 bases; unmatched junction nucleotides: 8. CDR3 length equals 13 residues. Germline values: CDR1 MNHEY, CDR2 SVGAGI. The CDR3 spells CASSTDRVGEQYF. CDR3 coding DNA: TGTGCCAGCAGCACCGACAGGGTAGGCGAGCAGTACTTC.

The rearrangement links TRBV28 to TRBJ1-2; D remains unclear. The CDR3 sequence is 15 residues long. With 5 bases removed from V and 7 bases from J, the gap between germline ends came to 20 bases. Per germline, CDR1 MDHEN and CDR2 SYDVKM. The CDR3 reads CASSPSSGLISGYTF. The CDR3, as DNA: TGTGCCAGCAGTCCGTCCAGCGGGCTGATCTCTGGCTACACCTTC.

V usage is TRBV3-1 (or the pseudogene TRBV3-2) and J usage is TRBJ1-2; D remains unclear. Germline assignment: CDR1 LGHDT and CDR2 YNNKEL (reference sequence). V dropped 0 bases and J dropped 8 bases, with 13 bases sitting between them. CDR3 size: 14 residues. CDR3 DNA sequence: TGTGCCAGCAGCCAAGATCCGACCCGTGGCGGCTACACCTTC. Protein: CASSQDPTRGGYTF.

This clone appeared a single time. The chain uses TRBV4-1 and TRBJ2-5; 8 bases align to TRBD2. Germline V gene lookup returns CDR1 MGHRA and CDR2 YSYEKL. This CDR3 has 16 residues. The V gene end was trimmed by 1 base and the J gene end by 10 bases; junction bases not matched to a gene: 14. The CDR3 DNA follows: TGCGCCAGCAGCCAAGCCGCCCGCACCCCTCGGGAGGGCCAGTACTTC. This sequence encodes CASSQAARTPREGQYF.

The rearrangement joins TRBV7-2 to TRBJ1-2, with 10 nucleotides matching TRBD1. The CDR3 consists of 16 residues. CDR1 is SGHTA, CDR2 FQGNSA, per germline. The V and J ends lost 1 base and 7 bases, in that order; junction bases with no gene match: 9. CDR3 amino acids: CASSLGSGTGVSGYTF. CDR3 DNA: TGTGCCAGCAGCTTAGGATCTGGGACAGGGGTTAGTGGCTACACCTTC.

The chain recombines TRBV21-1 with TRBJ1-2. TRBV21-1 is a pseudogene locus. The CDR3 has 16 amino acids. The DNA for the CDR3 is TGTGCCAGCAGCGGCCGCGGGACACCTAACAACTATGGCTACACCTTC. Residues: CASSGRGTPNNYGYTF.